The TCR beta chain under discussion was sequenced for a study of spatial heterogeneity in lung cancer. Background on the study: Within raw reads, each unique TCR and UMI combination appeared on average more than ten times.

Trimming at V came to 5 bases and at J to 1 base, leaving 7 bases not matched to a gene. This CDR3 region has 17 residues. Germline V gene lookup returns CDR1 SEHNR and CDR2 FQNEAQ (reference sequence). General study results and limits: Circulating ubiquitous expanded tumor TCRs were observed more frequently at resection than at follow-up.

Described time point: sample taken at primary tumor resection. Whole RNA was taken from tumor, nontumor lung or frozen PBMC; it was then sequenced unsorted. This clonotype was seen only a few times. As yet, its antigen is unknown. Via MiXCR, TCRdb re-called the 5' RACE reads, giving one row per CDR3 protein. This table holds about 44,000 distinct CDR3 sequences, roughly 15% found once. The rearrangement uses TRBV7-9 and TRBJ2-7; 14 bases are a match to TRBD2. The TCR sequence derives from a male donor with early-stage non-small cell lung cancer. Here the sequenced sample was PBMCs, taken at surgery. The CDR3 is CASSPGTSGRGSYEQYF. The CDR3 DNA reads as TGTGCCAGCAGCCCCGGGACTAGCGGGAGAGGATCCTACGAGCAGTACTTC.